These 12 T cell receptor beta chains originate from one sample sequenced in a study of cytomegalovirus exposure and HLA in healthy donors. The data were produced by immunoSEQ multiplex PCR, yet TCRdb's version contains in-frame clones alone and is incomplete. Of about 160,000 clones in the sample, roughly 89% were seen once. Sequenced material: PBMCs. Receptors were obtained from a woman aged 18-30 years in good health and CMV-seropositive.

The chain links TRBV5-4 to TRBJ2-1, with 9 bases lining up with TRBD2. This CDR3 contains 15 residues. With 4 bases clipped from V and 3 bases from J, the junction kept 5 bases outside the gene matches. From germline, CDR1 is SGHNT and CDR2 YYREEE (reference sequence). The DNA for the CDR3 is TGTGCCAGCAGCCACAGACTAGCGGTCTACAATGAGCAGTTCTTC. Amino acids: CASSHRLAVYNEQFF.

The gene calls are TRBV7-6 and TRBJ2-7; 10 bases are shared with TRBD2. From germline, CDR1 is SGHVS and CDR2 FNYEAQ. This CDR3 has 16 amino acids. V trimming: 5 bases; J trimming: 2 bases; junction bases outside the gene matches: 9. CDR3 residues: CASSPFSGGLPYEQYF. The CDR3 nucleotides read TGTGCCAGCAGCCCGTTTAGCGGGGGGCTACCCTACGAGCAGTACTTC.

The V call is TRBV13, the J call TRBJ2-1, with a weak D call TRBD2 (5 bases). The CDR3 has 15 amino acids. V dropped 1 base and J dropped 8 bases, with 15 bases sitting between them. Germline V gene sequence: CDR1 PRHDT, CDR2 FYEKMQ (reference sequence). CDR3 sequence (DNA): TGTGCCAGCAGCTTAGAACGGGGTTCATTCTATGAGCAGTTCTTC. Protein: CASSLERGSFYEQFF. Variable domain in full (rest from reference TRBV13 and TRBJ2-1): AAGVIQSPRHLIKEKRETATLKCYPIPRHDTVYWYQQGPGQDPQFLISFYEKMQSDKGSIPDRFSAQQFSDYHSELNMSSLELGDSALYFCASSLERGSFYEQFFGPGTRLTVL.

The chain carries TRBV19 and TRBJ1-2; D not resolved. Between the trimmed V and J ends, which lost 6 bases and 0 bases, there was a span of 8 bases. The CDR3 is 13 amino acids. The germline V gene has CDR1 LNHDA and CDR2 SQIVND (reference sequence). In DNA form, the CDR3 reads TGTGCCAGTAGGAGGAGAGCTAACTATGGCTACACCTTC. It encodes CASRRRANYGYTF.

The chain combines TRBV2 with TRBJ2-3; D is ambiguous. Per germline, CDR1 SNHLY and CDR2 FYNNEI. Trimming left V 7 bases short and J 2 bases short, with 16 bases between. There are 15 residues in the CDR3. CDR3 sequence (DNA): TGTGCCAGCACCGAAGTCGGCAGGTACACAGATACGCAGTATTTT. Its protein product is CASTEVGRYTDTQYF.

The chain couples TRBV14 to TRBJ2-1; D uncertain. V lost 0 bases and J lost 14, with 11 bases in between. The germline V gene has CDR1 SGHDN and CDR2 FVKESK. The length of the CDR3 is 12 residues. CDR3 coding DNA: TGTGCCAGCAGCCAAGATCGGCAGGATAAGTTCTTC. Residues: CASSQDRQDKFF.

The chain employs TRBV9 and TRBJ2-3; TRBD1 aligns across 8 bases. This CDR3 has 14 residues. Germline CDR1 reads SGDLS; CDR2 reads YYNGEE. The J segment lost 3 bases and the V segment lost 7 bases, leaving 7 bases of the junction unmatched. The CDR3 protein is CASDTGGVTDTQYF. The CDR3 DNA reads TGTGCCAGCGATACAGGGGGAGTTACAGATACGCAGTATTTT. Variable domain in full (rest from reference TRBV9 and TRBJ2-3): DSGVTQTPKHLITATGQRVTLRCSPRSGDLSVYWYQQSLDQGLQFLIQYYNGEERAKGNILERFSAQQFPDLHSELNLSSLELGDSALYFCASDTGGVTDTQYFGPGTRLTVL.

The count of this clone is one. The V and J genes are TRBV11-2 and TRBJ2-1, with 8 bases identical to TRBD2. Germline CDR1 and CDR2: SGHAT and FQNNGV. The CDR3 is 15 amino acids. V shed 5 bases and J 5 bases; nucleotides not matched to a gene: 8. The CDR3 DNA reads TGTGCCAGCAGCCGCGGACTAGCTGGGAACAATGAGCAGTTCTTC. Its protein is CASSRGLAGNNEQFF.

This clone was counted a single time. The chain joins TRBV14 to TRBJ2-7; TRBD1 matches 8 bases. This CDR3 is built from 13 residues. The germline gives CDR1 SGHDN, CDR2 FVKESK. J lost 4 bases, V lost 6 bases, and 5 bases had no gene match. CDR3 in DNA: TGTGCCAGCAGTTTCGGACAGGGTTACGAGCAGTACTTC. Protein: CASSFGQGYEQYF.

J is TRBJ2-3 and V is TRBV28, with D perhaps TRBD2 (5 bases). The CDR3 runs to 17 residues. Germline-derived CDR1 and CDR2 are MDHEN and SYDVKM. Trimming took 5 bases from V and 1 from J, leaving 19 bases between them. CDR3 amino acids: CASSPPRGSYGTDTQYF. The CDR3 DNA reads TGTGCCAGCAGTCCCCCTCGGGGAAGTTACGGCACAGATACGCAGTATTTT.

The rearrangement uses TRBV6-1 and TRBJ2-7; 9 bases match TRBD2. This CDR3 comprises 15 residues. The germline CDR1 and CDR2 sequences are MNHNS and SASEGT. Trimming cost V 5 bases and J 0 bases; bases outside gene matches: 5. DNA of the CDR3: TGTGCCAGCAGTAGGGGCGGGGGGGACTCCTACGAGCAGTACTTC. This gives the protein CASSRGGGDSYEQYF.

The chain links TRBV6-1 to TRBJ1-6, with TRBD1 matching over 8 bases. CDR1 MNHNS and CDR2 SASEGT come from the germline V gene. V trimming: 1 base; J trimming: 9 bases; junction bases outside the gene matches: 8. This CDR3 comprises 16 residues. CDR3 residues: CASSEGSTGGSSPLHF. The CDR3 DNA reads TGTGCCAGCAGTGAAGGGTCCACAGGGGGAAGTTCACCCCTCCACTTT.